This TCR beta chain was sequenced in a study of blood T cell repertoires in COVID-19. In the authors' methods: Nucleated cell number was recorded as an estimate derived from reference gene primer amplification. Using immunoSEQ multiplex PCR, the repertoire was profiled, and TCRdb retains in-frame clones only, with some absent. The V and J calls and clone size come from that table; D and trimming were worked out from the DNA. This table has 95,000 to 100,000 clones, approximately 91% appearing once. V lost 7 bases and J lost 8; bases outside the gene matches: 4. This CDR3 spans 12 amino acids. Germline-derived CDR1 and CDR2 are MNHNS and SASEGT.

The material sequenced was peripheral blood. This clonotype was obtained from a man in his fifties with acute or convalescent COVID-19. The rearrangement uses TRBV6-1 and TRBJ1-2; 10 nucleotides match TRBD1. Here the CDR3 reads CASKGTGVGYTF. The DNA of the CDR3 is TGTGCCAGCAAGGGGACAGGGGTCGGCTACACCTTC.